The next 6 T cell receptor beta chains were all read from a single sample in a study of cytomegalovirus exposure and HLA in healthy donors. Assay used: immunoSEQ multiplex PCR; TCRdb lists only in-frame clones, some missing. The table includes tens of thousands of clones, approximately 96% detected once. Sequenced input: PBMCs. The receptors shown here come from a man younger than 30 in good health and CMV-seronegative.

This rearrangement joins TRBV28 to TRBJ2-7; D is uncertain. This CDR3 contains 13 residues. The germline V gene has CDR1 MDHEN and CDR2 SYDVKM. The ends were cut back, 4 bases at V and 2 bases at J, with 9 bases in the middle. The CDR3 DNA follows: TGTGCCAGCAGTTCCTCTCCCCCCTACGAGCAGTACTTC. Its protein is CASSSSPPYEQYF. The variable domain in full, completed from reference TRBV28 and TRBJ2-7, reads DVKVTQSSRYLVKRTGEKVFLECVQDMDHENMFWYRQDPGLGLRLIYFSYDVKMKEKGDIPEGYSVSREKKERFSLILESASTNQTSMYLCASSSSPPYEQYFGPGTRLTVT.

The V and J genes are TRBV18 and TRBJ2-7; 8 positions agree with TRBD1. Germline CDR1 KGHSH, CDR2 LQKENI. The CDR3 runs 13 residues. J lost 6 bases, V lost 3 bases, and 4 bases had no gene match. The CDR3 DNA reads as TGTGCCAGCTCACCGGGACAGGCTGCCGAGCAGTACTTC. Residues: CASSPGQAAEQYF.

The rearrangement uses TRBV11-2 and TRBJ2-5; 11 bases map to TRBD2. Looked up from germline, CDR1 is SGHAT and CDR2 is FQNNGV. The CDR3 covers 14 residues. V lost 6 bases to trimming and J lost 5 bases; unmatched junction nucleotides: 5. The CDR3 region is CASSIAGGDETQYF. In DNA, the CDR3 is TGTGCCAGCAGTATAGCGGGAGGGGACGAGACCCAGTACTTC.

The CDR3 protein is CASRGVDNEQFF. DNA for the CDR3: TGTGCCAGCAGGGGAGTCGACAATGAGCAGTTCTTC. The chain links TRBV27 to TRBJ2-1; tentatively, D is TRBD2 (5 bases). Germline V gives CDR1 MNHEY, CDR2 SMNVEV (reference sequence). With 6 bases removed from V and 5 bases from J, the gap between germline ends came to 8 bases. The length of the CDR3 is 12 residues.

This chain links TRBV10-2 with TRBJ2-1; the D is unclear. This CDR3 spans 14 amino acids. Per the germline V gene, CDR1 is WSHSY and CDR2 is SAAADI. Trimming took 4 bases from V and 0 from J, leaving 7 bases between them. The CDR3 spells CASSGVSSYNEQFF. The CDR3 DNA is TGCGCCAGCAGTGGCGTGAGCTCCTACAATGAGCAGTTCTTC.

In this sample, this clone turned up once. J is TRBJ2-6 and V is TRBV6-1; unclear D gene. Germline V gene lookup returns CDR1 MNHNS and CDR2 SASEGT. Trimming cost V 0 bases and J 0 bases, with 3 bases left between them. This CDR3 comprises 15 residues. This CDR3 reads CASSEASSGANVLTF. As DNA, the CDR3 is TGTGCCAGCAGTGAAGCTAGCTCTGGGGCCAACGTCCTGACTTTC.